This T cell receptor (beta chain) was retrieved from a study of cytomegalovirus exposure and HLA in healthy donors. The CDR3 extends over 14 amino acids. Trimming left V 1 base short and J 2 bases short, with 7 bases between. Germline V lookup: CDR1 MNHNS, CDR2 SASEGT. The PCR had 60 Vbeta and 13 Jbeta primers. Under the authors' procedure: Later work found approximately 87 million unique TCR beta chains, with roughly 11 million shared. Assay used: immunoSEQ multiplex PCR; TCRdb lists only in-frame clones, some missing. V, J and clone size reflect that table, while D and trimming were determined from the DNA. Of 40,000 to 55,000 clones listed, more than 60% are singletons.

Material: PBMCs. The clonotype originates from a woman aged 40 to 50 in good health and CMV-seropositive. This chain joins TRBV6-1 and TRBJ2-3; tentatively, D is TRBD1 (5 bases). The CDR3 sequence: CASSEDRPTDTQYF. The CDR3 bases are TGTGCCAGCAGTGAAGACAGGCCCACAGATACGCAGTATTTT.